This TCR beta chain was observed in a study of read filtering for tumor transcriptome and immune sequencing (dated by TCRdb to 2019 to 2021). Background for the entire study: The cohort was composed of 17 male and 11 to 15 female patients, with a mean age of roughly 70 years and an age range of about 40 to 90. By revised international staging, roughly 8 patients were R-ISS I, some 17 were R-ISS II and more than five were R-ISS III. After DNase treatment, whole-transcriptome libraries were prepared using the TruSeq RNA Access Library Prep Kit. TCR-region mapped reads per sample ranged from about 3.5 to 11 million with IR-seq versus only about 75 to 1273 with RNA-seq. Using the same bone marrow samples, the study ran both targeted immune repertoire sequencing and bulk whole-transcriptome sequencing and then compared the TCR repertoires from each method. One of the main goals was to work out a read-filtering strategy for immune repertoire data, in particular whether clonotypes backed by only a single read should be removed. General conclusions and limits of the study: Compared with RNA-seq, IR-seq captured clonotypes at much greater depth and more reliably, and a smaller IR-seq throughput was enough to identify most of the shared clonotypes. Single-read clonotypes made up around 82% of clonotypes but only around 4% of total reads in IR-seq, compared with around 70% of clonotypes and more than 40% of reads in RNA-seq. When single-read clonotypes were removed, the proportions of shared clonotypes in IR-seq and RNA-seq correlated more strongly. The sorted CD138-negative fraction was a mixed bone marrow immune population, not purified T cells.

Every patient had bone marrow sampled at the time of active disease. Ficoll-Hypaque density gradient centrifugation was used to isolate the bone marrow mononuclear cells. Myeloma plasma cells were removed and CD138-negative cells were obtained by negative selection following labeling with CD138 magnetic microbeads on a MACS separator. Purity of the isolated cells was checked by flow cytometry on an Attune NxT using CD138 antibodies. TRIzol reagent was used to extract total RNA, and a NanoDrop spectrophotometer was used to quantify the extracted RNA. For each patient, paired RNA-seq and IR-seq were run on the CD138-negative bone marrow sample from that patient. The Immunoverse kit was used to build TCR libraries from 400 ng RNA, with molecular barcoded adaptors covering alpha/delta and beta/gamma chains. TCR library preparation used the same RNA that went into transcriptome sequencing. TCR libraries were sequenced on an Illumina HiSeq 4000 with 2 x 150 cycles. The authors processed their data as follows. TCR reads were aligned to human V, D, J and C references and assembled into CDR3 clonotypes with MiXCR, including quality filtering and error correction. Clonotype counts and gene usage diversity were analyzed with the tcR package in R. For inspection of raw mapping reads, RNA-seq reads were mapped by STAR aligner version 2.5.3a onto GRCh37 of the human genome. To test the effect of sequencing depth on detected clonotypes, IR-seq fastq files were randomly downsampled using Seqtk 1.3. TCRdb trimmed public reads at Q25 via fastp, called clones via MiXCR and kept in-frame beta chains. Under each unique CDR3 protein, matching rows form one entry showing the most common genes and DNA. The V and J calls shown here were made by TCRdb, not taken from the authors' results. The sample profile shows tens of thousands of distinct CDR3 sequences; about a fifth of them were found once. Around 15% of the sample lies in the top ten.

15 amino acids form the CDR3, both terminal residues included. Just the 45-base CDR3 DNA is kept, in frame starting at base 1. V is pared back by 1 base and J by 9 bases, with 16 bases lying between the germline termini. CDR1 SGHTA and CDR2 FQGTGA were looked up in the germline V gene. To note about this clonotype: Its antigen is currently not known. The final CDR3 position lacks the conserved phenylalanine or tryptophan, pointing to a likely read error.

Sequenced material: a population of CD138-negative cells sorted from bone marrow. The meaning of the sample's cell subset or site label: bone marrow mononuclear cells depleted of CD138+ plasma/myeloma cells by negative magnetic selection. Recombination joined TRBV7-3 with TRBJ2-1, with the D assignment possibly TRBD1 or TRBD2, given 6 matching bases for each. This receptor was taken from a donor aged 40 or older with multiple myeloma. The CDR3 reads CASSLSGGGHSEQFS. Read as DNA, the sequence is TGTGCCAGCAGCTTAAGTGGAGGGGGACATAGTGAGCAGTTCTCC.